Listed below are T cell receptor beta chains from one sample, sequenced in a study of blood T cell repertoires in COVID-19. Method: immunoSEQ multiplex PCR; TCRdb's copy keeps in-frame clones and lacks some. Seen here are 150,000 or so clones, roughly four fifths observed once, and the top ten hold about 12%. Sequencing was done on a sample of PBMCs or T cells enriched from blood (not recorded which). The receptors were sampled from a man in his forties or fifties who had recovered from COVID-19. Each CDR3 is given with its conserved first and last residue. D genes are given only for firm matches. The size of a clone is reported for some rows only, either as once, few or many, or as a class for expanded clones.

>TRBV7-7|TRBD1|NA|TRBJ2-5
TGTGCTAGCAGCTTAGCTGGGCAATTCGACCAGGGGGTAGAGACCCAGTACTTC
CASSLAGQFDQGVETQYF
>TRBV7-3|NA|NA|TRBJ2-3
TGTGCCAGCAGCTACACTCGGACAGATGGTACAGATACGCAGTATTTT
CASSYTRTDGTDTQYF
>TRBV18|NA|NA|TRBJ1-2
TGTGCCAGCTCACCCCCTGGGGCTGTTAACTATGGCTACACCTTC
CASSPPGAVNYGYTF
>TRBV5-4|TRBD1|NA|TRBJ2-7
TGTGCCAGTGGTCGACAGGGGAACTACGAGCAGTACTTC
CASGRQGNYEQYF
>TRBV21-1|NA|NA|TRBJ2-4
TGTGCCAGCAGCAACTACGGGGAAGGGACTGCCGGAAACATTCAGTACTTC
CASSNYGEGTAGNIQYF
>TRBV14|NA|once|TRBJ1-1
TGTGCCAGCAGCCAAGTAGCGAACACTGAAGCTTTCTTT
CASSQVANTEAFF
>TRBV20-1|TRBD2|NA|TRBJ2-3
TGCAGTGCTAGTGGGCTAGCGGGGGGTAGGACGGATACGCAGTATTTT
CSASGLAGGRTDTQYF
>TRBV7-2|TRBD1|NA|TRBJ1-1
TGTGCCAGCAGCGTCGACAGGGGGAACACTGAAGCTTTCTTT
CASSVDRGNTEAFF
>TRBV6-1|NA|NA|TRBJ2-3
TGTGCCAGCAGTGAAGGGAGGGGGCAGCCCACAGATACGCAGTATTTT
CASSEGRGQPTDTQYF
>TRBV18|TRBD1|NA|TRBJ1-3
TGTGCCAGCTCCCCCGGACAGGTCTCTGGAAACACCATATATTTT
CASSPGQVSGNTIYF
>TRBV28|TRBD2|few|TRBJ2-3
TGTGCCAGCAGTTTTCGGGGGCCTAGCGGGGAGCTCACAGATACGCAGTATTTT
CASSFRGPSGELTDTQYF
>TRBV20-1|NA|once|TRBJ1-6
TGCAGTGCTAGTCGGGGGAGCTCCTATAATTCACCCCTCCACTTT
CSASRGSSYNSPLHF
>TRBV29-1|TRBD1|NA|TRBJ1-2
TGCAGCGTTGAAATCGACAGGGTGGACTATGGCTACACCTTC
CSVEIDRVDYGYTF
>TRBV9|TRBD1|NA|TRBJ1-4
TGTGCCAGCAGCGTAGGACGCCCCCGTTACAGGGGGCTCGATGAAAAACTGTTTTTT
CASSVGRPRYRGLDEKLFF
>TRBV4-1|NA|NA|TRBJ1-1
TGCGCCAGCAGCCAACCGCCGCCCAGGGGCTCTTTGGGGGCTGAAGCTTTCTTT
CASSQPPPRGSLGAEAFF
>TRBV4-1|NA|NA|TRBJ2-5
TGCGCCAGCAGCCAAGTAAGCGGCAGGCTTCAAGAGACCCAGTACTTC
CASSQVSGRLQETQYF
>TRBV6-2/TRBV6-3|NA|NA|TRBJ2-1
TGTGCCAGCAGTTACTCGACTGGCCCTTCCTACAATGAGCAGTTCTTC
CASSYSTGPSYNEQFF
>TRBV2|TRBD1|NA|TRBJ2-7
TGTGCCAGCAGGGGACAGGGAATCGGGGAGCAGTACTTC
CASRGQGIGEQYF
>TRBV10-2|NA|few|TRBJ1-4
TGCGCCAGCAGTGAATATGCAACTAATGAAAAACTGTTTTTT
CASSEYATNEKLFF
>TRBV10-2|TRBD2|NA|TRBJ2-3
TGCGCCAGCAGGGACGGGGGGGCCACAGATACGCAGTATTTT
CASRDGGATDTQYF
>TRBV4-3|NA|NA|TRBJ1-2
TGCGCCAGCAGCCAATACATCGAGGACTATGGCTACACCTTC
CASSQYIEDYGYTF
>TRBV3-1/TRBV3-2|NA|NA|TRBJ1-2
TGTGCCAGCAGCCCTCTGACAGCCAACTATGGCTACACCTTC
CASSPLTANYGYTF
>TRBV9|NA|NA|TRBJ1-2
TGTGCCAGCAGCGTAGGTCCAGGGCCGACTGATGGCTACACCTTC
CASSVGPGPTDGYTF
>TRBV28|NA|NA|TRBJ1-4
TGTGCCAGCAGCCCACCGGGTGAAAAACTGTTTTTT
CASSPPGEKLFF
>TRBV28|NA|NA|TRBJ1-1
TGTGCCAGCAGTCTCCCCCAGGGCAGGGTGGAAGCTTTCTTT
CASSLPQGRVEAFF
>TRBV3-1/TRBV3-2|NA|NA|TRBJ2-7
TGTGCCAGCAGCCAAGAGCCGAGCTCCTACGAGCAGTACTTC
CASSQEPSSYEQYF
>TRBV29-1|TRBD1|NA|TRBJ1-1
TGCAGCGTTGTTGGACAGGCCAACACTGAAGCTTTCTTT
CSVVGQANTEAFF
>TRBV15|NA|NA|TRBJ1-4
TGTGCCACCAGGACCTTAATAAACAGCCCCAATGAAAAACTGTTTTTT
CATRTLINSPNEKLFF
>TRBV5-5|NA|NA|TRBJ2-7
TGTGCCAGCAGCGGCTTTGGCGAGCAGTACTTC
CASSGFGEQYF
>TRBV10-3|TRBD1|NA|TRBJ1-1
TGTGCCATCAGTAACACGCAGGGGGCGGGTGAAGCTTTCTTT
CAISNTQGAGEAFF
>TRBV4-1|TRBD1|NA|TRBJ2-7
TGCGCCAGCAGCCAAGTGACAGGGCCCTACGAGCAGTACTTC
CASSQVTGPYEQYF
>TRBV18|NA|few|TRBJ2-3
TGTGCCAGCTCCCCCCAGGCTAGCACAGATACGCAGTATTTT
CASSPQASTDTQYF
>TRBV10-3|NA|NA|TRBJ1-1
TGTGCCACATCGGTGGGGGGCACTGAAGCTTTCTTT
CATSVGGTEAFF
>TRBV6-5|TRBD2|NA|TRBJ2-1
TGTGCCAGCAGTTACGACGGGGGGTACAATGAGCAGTTCTTC
CASSYDGGYNEQFF
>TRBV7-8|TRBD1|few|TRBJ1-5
TGTGCCAGCAGCCTCTGGGACAGGGGAGCCAATCAGCCCCAGCATTTT
CASSLWDRGANQPQHF
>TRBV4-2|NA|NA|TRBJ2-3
TGTGCCAGCAGCCCCCTCGGCGGGAGCACAGATACGCAGTATTTT
CASSPLGGSTDTQYF
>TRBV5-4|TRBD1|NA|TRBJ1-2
TGTGCCAGCAGCTTGGCCGGGACAGTCTATGGCTACACCTTC
CASSLAGTVYGYTF
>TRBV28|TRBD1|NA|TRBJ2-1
TGTGCCAGCACAAAGGACAGGGGGCCCTACAATGAGCAGTTCTTC
CASTKDRGPYNEQFF
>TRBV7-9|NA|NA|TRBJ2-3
TGTGCCAGCAGCTCCCCGTTAGCAGGGGCTTCCCCAGATACGCAGTATTTT
CASSSPLAGASPDTQYF
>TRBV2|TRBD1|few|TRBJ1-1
TGTGCCAGCAGGAACTGGGACAGTGAGGATGAAGCTTTCTTT
CASRNWDSEDEAFF
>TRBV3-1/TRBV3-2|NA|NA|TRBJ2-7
TGTGCCAGCAGCCAAGCTGGGGGCCCCTACTACGAGCAGTACTTC
CASSQAGGPYYEQYF
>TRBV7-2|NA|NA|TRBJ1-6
TGTGCCAGCAGCTTCTCAGGTGGTTTGGGCTCACCCCTCCACTTT
CASSFSGGLGSPLHF
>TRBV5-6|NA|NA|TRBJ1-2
TGTGCCAGCAGCTTGGGTGCAGGGTGGGACTATGGCTACACCTTC
CASSLGAGWDYGYTF
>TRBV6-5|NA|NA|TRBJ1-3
TGTGCCAGTGTTGTTTCACAGGGTGCCGGAAACACCATATATTTT
CASVVSQGAGNTIYF
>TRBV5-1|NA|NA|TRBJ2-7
TGCGCCAGCGGCGAACAGGGCTACGAGCAGTACTTC
CASGEQGYEQYF
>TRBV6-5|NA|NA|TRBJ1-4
TGTGCCAGCAGTTACTCGGAGGGGACAACTAATGAAAAACTGTTTTTT
CASSYSEGTTNEKLFF